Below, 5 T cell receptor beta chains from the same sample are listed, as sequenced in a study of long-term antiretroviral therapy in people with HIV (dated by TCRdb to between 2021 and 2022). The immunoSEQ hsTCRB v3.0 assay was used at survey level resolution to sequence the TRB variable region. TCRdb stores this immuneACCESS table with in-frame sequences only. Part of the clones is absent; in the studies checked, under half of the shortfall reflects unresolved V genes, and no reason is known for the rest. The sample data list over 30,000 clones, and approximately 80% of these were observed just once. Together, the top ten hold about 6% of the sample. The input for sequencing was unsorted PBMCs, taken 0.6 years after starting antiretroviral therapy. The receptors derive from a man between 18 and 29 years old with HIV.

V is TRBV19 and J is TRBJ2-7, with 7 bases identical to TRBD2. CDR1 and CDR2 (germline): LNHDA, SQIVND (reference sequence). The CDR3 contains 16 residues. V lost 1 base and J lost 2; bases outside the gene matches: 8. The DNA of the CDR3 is TGTGCCAGTAGTATAGCCTCGGGACTATATACCTACGAGCAGTACTTC. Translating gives CASSIASGLYTYEQYF.

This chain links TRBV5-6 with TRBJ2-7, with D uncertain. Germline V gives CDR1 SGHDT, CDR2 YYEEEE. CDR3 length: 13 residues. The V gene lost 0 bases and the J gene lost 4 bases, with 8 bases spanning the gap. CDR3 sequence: CASSLGGGYEQYF. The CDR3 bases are TGTGCCAGCAGCTTGGGCGGTGGTTACGAGCAGTACTTC.

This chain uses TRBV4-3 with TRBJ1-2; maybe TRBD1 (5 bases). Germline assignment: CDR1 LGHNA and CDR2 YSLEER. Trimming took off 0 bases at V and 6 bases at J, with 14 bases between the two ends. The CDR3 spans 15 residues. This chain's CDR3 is CASSQDLSGYDGYTF. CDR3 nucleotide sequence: TGCGCCAGCAGCCAAGATTTATCAGGGTATGATGGCTACACCTTC.

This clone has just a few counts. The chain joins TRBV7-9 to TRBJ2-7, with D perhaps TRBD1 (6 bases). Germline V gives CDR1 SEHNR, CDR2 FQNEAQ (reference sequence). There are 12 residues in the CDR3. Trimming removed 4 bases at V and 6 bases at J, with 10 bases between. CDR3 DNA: TGTGCCAGCAGCTACGGACAGAGCGAGCAGTACTTC. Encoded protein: CASSYGQSEQYF.

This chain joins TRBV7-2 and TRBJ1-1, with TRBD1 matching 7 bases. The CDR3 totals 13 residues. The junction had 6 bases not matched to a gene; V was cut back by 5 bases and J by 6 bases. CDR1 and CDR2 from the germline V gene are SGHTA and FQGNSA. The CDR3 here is CASSNGQAAEAFF. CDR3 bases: TGTGCCAGCAGCAACGGACAGGCGGCTGAAGCTTTCTTT.